Listed below are T cell receptor beta chains from one sample, sequenced in a study of preoperative IRX-2 immunotherapy in early breast cancer. Assay: immunoSEQ multiplex PCR; the TCRdb copy retains only in-frame clones and omits some. The table lists tens of thousands of clones, approximately 84% of them singletons. Sample: lymph node tissue, taken before IRX-2 immunotherapy. The receptors derive from a human donor with breast cancer. Each CDR3 is given with its conserved first and last residue. The D gene is left open where the match is weak. Clone size is shown for a subset of rows, as once, few, many or a class of expanded clone.

J: TRBJ1-1; V: TRBV14; D: TRBD1; size: few; DNA: TGTGCCAGCAGCCACTCCGGGACAGGGCCCTCGATCTTT; CDR3: CASSHSGTGPSIF
J: TRBJ2-6; V: TRBV11-3; D: NA; size: NA; DNA: TGTGCCAGCAGCGGCAGTGTCTCTGGGGCCAACGTCCTGACTTTC; CDR3: CASSGSVSGANVLTF
J: TRBJ2-7; V: TRBV6-8; D: TRBD1; size: NA; DNA: TGTGCCAGCAGTTCCCCCGGGACAGGGGTTGTCGAGCAGTACTTC; CDR3: CASSSPGTGVVEQYF
J: TRBJ1-6; V: TRBV6-8; D: TRBD1; size: NA; DNA: TGTGCCAGCAGGGTCGGACAGGGGTACGGACCCCTCCACTTT; CDR3: CASRVGQGYGPLHF
J: TRBJ2-5; V: TRBV5-1; D: NA; size: NA; DNA: TGCGCCAGCAGCGTATCGGGGGCCCAGGAGACCCAGTACTTC; CDR3: CASSVSGAQETQYF
J: TRBJ1-2; V: TRBV7-1; D: NA; size: NA; DNA: TGTGCCAGCAGCTTAGGTGAAAACTATGGCTACACCTTC; CDR3: CASSLGENYGYTF
J: TRBJ2-7; V: TRBV29-1; D: NA; size: NA; DNA: TGCAGCGTTGAACCCCTTGGCAGTACCTACGAGCAGTACTTC; CDR3: CSVEPLGSTYEQYF
J: TRBJ1-2; V: TRBV6-8; D: NA; size: few; DNA: TGTGCCAGCAGCCCCGACAGGAACTATGGCTACACCTTC; CDR3: CASSPDRNYGYTF
J: TRBJ1-5; V: TRBV15; D: NA; size: once; DNA: TGTGCCACCAGCAAGCGCAGGGAAGCCAATCAGCCCCAGCATTTT; CDR3: CATSKRREANQPQHF
J: TRBJ2-7; V: TRBV6-7; D: NA; size: NA; DNA: TGTGCCAGCAGTTCCCTTTACGAGCAGTACTTC; CDR3: CASSSLYEQYF
J: TRBJ2-4; V: TRBV6-8; D: TRBD1; size: NA; DNA: TGTGCCAGCAGTGAGAGGGACAGGGGACAGTACTTC; CDR3: CASSERDRGQYF
J: TRBJ1-5; V: TRBV2; D: NA; size: NA; DNA: TGTGCCAGCAAGGGGCAGGATCAGCCCCAGCATTTT; CDR3: CASKGQDQPQHF
J: TRBJ1-1; V: TRBV6-8; D: NA; size: NA; DNA: TGTGCCAGCAGCCCAAAAACCCAGAACACTGAAGCTTTCTTT; CDR3: CASSPKTQNTEAFF
J: TRBJ2-7; V: TRBV10-2; D: TRBD1; size: NA; DNA: TGCGCCAGCTTAGCCGGGACAGGGGACTACGAGCAGTACTTC; CDR3: CASLAGTGDYEQYF
J: TRBJ2-1; V: TRBV19; D: NA; size: NA; DNA: TGTGCCAGTAGTGTTCGGGGGGCCCCTCACAATGAGCAGTTCTTC; CDR3: CASSVRGAPHNEQFF
J: TRBJ1-1; V: TRBV6-1; D: NA; size: NA; DNA: TGTGCCAGCAGTGAAGGGGGAGCCTCTGAAGCTTTCTTT; CDR3: CASSEGGASEAFF
J: TRBJ2-1; V: TRBV7-5; D: NA; size: NA; DNA: TGTGCCAGCAGCTTACTAGGTAGCGGGAAAGGGAGCAATGAGCAGTTCTTC; CDR3: CASSLLGSGKGSNEQFF
J: TRBJ1-4; V: TRBV11-3; D: NA; size: few; DNA: TGTGCCAGCAGCGCAGATACGAGGACACTCATAGCAACTAATGAAAAACTGTTTTTT; CDR3: CASSADTRTLIATNEKLFF
J: TRBJ2-7; V: TRBV11-3; D: TRBD1; size: few; DNA: TGTGCCAGCAGCCCTCAGACAGGGGGCTACGAGCAGTACTTC; CDR3: CASSPQTGGYEQYF
J: TRBJ1-1; V: TRBV6-8; D: TRBD1; size: NA; DNA: TGTGCCAGCAAAAGAGACAGGGTGGAAACCACTGAAGCTTTCTTT; CDR3: CASKRDRVETTEAFF
J: TRBJ2-7; V: TRBV1; D: NA; size: NA; DNA: TGCGCCAGCAGCGAGTTGACAGGGCTAAATTACGAGCAGTACTTC; CDR3: CASSELTGLNYEQYF
J: TRBJ2-5; V: TRBV11-3; D: TRBD1; size: NA; DNA: TGTGCCAGCAGCTTAAGCGACAGGGTGCAGACCCAGTACTTC; CDR3: CASSLSDRVQTQYF
J: TRBJ2-2; V: TRBV12-5; D: NA; size: NA; DNA: TGTGCCAGCGCATCCTGGGTAACGGGATTGTACACCGGGGAGCTGTTTTTT; CDR3: CASASWVTGLYTGELFF
J: TRBJ1-4; V: TRBV6-8; D: NA; size: NA; DNA: TGTGCCAGCAGCCGTACTAATGAAAAACTGTTTTTT; CDR3: CASSRTNEKLFF
J: TRBJ2-3; V: TRBV30; D: NA; size: NA; DNA: TGTGCCTGGAGTGGCCGGGTAAGGCAGTATTTT; CDR3: CAWSGRVRQYF
J: TRBJ1-1; V: TRBV18; D: NA; size: NA; DNA: TGTGCCAGCTCACCACCTATCGGGGGATACACTGAAGCTTTCTTT; CDR3: CASSPPIGGYTEAFF
J: TRBJ1-6; V: TRBV4-1; D: NA; size: few; DNA: TGCGCCAGCAGCCAAGCTAACAACCCACGTTCACCCCTCCACTTT; CDR3: CASSQANNPRSPLHF
J: TRBJ1-5; V: TRBV6-8; D: NA; size: NA; DNA: TGTGCCAGCAGTTACTCGAACTTGGGGGGCCCCAATGAGCCCCAGCATTTT; CDR3: CASSYSNLGGPNEPQHF
J: TRBJ1-1; V: TRBV19; D: NA; size: NA; DNA: TGTGCCAGTAGTATGCGGCCAGGAAGTATGAACACTGAAGCTTTCTTT; CDR3: CASSMRPGSMNTEAFF
J: TRBJ1-1; V: TRBV11-3; D: NA; size: NA; DNA: TGTGCCAGCAGCCCAGAGGGACGGTGGGTTTGGGTGAACACTGAAGCTTTCTTT; CDR3: CASSPEGRWVWVNTEAFF
J: TRBJ2-5; V: TRBV11-3; D: TRBD2; size: few; DNA: TGTGCCAGCAGCCCGACTAGCGGGGGGGAAGAGACCCAGTACTTC; CDR3: CASSPTSGGEETQYF
J: TRBJ1-5; V: TRBV6-8; D: TRBD1; size: NA; DNA: TGTGCCAGCAGTTCGAGGGGGCCCCTCGAGAGCAATCAGCCCCAGCATTTT; CDR3: CASSSRGPLESNQPQHF
J: TRBJ1-1; V: TRBV11-3; D: TRBD1; size: few; DNA: TGTGCCAGCAGCACCCAGACAGGGGGCACTGAAGCTTTCTTT; CDR3: CASSTQTGGTEAFF
J: TRBJ2-7; V: TRBV29-1; D: TRBD1; size: NA; DNA: TGCAGCGTTGGATCCGGGACAGGCCTATCCGAGCAGTACTTC; CDR3: CSVGSGTGLSEQYF